This T cell receptor beta chain was sequenced for a study of T-cell reconstitution after alpha-beta-depleted transplantation in children. Overall study results and limits: After one year, T-cell counts and TCRbeta diversity mostly came from new T cells. As was reported, about two months after transplant, alpha-beta T cells came from several hundred expanded graft clones. At day 60, the high TCRbeta diversity found in some patients originated from recipient T cells and thymic progenitors that had survived.

This clonotype has more than one count but fewer than ten. Its antigen is unknown. Unique molecular identifiers were incorporated during preparation of the TCRbeta library. TCRdb processed the PCR reads anew with MiXCR; each CDR3 protein has one entry. The sample yields a few hundred thousand distinct CDR3 sequences, 25% to 30% seen once. The CDR3 consists of 16 residues. The germline V gene encodes CDR1 SGHRS and CDR2 YFSETQ. The junction had 15 bases not matched to a gene; V was cut back by 3 bases and J by 8 bases. The sample was PBMCs, taken before TCRalphabeta/CD19-depleted stem cell transplant. The chain joins TRBV5-1 to TRBJ1-1; 8 nucleotides line up with TRBD1. This TCR was sampled from a boy younger than two with Wiskott-Aldrich syndrome, due to receive a stem cell transplant. The CDR3: CASSYNPVTTGAEAFF. Written as DNA, the CDR3 is TGCGCCAGCAGCTACAACCCAGTAACGACAGGGGCGGAAGCTTTCTTT.